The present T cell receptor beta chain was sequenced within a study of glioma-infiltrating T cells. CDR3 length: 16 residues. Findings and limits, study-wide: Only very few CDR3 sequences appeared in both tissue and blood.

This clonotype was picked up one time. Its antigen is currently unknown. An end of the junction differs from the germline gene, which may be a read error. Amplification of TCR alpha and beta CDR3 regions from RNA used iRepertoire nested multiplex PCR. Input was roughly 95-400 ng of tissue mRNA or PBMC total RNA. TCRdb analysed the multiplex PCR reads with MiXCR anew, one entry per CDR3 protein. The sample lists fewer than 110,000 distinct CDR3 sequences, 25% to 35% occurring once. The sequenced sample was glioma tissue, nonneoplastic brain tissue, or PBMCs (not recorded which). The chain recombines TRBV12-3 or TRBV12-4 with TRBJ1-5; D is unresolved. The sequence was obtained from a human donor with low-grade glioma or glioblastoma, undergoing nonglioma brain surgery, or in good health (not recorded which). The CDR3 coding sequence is TGTGCCAGCAGTCCTTGGGCCTTCAGGAGCAATAAGCCCCAGCATTTT. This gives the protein CASSPWAFRSNKPQHF.